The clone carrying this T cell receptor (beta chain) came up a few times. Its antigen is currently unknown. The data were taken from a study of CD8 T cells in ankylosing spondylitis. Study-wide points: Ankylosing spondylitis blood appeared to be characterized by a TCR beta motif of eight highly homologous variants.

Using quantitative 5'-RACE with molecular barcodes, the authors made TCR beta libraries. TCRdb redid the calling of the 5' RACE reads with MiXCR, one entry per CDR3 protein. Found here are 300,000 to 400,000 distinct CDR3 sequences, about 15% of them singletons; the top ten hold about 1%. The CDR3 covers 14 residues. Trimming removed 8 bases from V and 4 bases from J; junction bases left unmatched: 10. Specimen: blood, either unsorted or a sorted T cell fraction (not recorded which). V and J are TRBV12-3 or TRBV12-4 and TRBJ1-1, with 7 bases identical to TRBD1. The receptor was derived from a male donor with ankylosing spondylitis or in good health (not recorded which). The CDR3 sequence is CASGSGTVGTEAFF. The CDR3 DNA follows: TGTGCCAGCGGGTCCGGGACAGTGGGCACTGAAGCTTTCTTT.